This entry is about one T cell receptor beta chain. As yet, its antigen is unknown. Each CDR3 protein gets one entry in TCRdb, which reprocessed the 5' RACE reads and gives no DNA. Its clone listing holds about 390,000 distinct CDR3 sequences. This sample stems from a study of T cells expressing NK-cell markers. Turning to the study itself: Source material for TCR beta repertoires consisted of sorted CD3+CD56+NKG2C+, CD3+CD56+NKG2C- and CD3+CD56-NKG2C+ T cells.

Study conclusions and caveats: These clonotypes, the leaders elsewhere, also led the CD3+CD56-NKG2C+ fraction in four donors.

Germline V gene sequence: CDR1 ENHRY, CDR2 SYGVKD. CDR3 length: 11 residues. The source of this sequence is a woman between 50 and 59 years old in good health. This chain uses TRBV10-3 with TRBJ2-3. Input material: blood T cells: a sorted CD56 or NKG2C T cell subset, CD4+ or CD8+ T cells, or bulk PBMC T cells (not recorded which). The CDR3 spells CAISEKDTQYF.